This passage covers 29 T cell receptor beta chains from one sample sequenced in a study of T-cell reconstitution after alpha-beta-depleted transplantation in children. Unique molecular identifiers were incorporated when the TCRbeta library was constructed. From the PCR reads, TCRdb called clonotypes with MiXCR, one entry per CDR3 protein. This sample has around 800,000 distinct CDR3 sequences; approximately 15% occur once, and the top ten carry approximately 5%. The sample in question was PBMCs, mostly from graft donor cells, obtained 360 days after TCRalphabeta/CD19-depleted stem cell transplant. All receptors derive from a male patient younger than 18 who had a stem cell transplant for acute lymphoblastic leukemia, so the T cells may come from the graft donor.

This clonotype showed up just a few times. The chain employs TRBV20-1 and TRBJ2-5; 8 positions agree with TRBD2. V lost 1 base to trimming and J lost 2 bases; unmatched junction nucleotides: 6. Germline CDR1 is DFQATT and CDR2 is SNEGSKA (reference sequence). The CDR3 consists of 15 residues. CDR3 DNA sequence: TGCAGTGCTAGAGTTAGCGGGATCAGGCAAGAGACCCAGTACTTC. It specifies CSARVSGIRQETQYF.

This sequence joins TRBV20-1 and TRBJ1-5, with D perhaps TRBD1 (6 bases). Per the germline V gene, CDR1 is DFQATT and CDR2 is SNEGSKA (reference sequence). V was clipped by 4 bases and J by 2 bases, with 12 bases between them. CDR3 length equals 14 residues. In nucleotides, the CDR3 is TGCAGTGCTAAGGAACAGGGAGGCAATCAGCCCCAGCATTTT. It is translated as CSAKEQGGNQPQHF.

This clonotype has more than one count but fewer than ten. The J gene is TRBJ2-6, the V gene TRBV5-1, with 9 bases fitting TRBD1. This CDR3 region has 17 residues. With 6 bases clipped from V and 0 bases from J, the junction kept 7 bases outside the gene matches. The germline V gene encodes CDR1 SGHRS and CDR2 YFSETQ. CDR3 protein: CASNRGQGSSGANVLTF. CDR3 coding DNA: TGCGCCAGCAATAGAGGACAGGGGAGCTCTGGGGCCAACGTCCTGACTTTC.

The genes are TRBV29-1 and TRBJ2-1; perhaps TRBD1 as D (5 bases). Trimming took off 4 bases at V and 12 bases at J, with 10 bases between the two ends. CDR3 length: 10 residues. Looked up from germline, CDR1 is SQVTM and CDR2 is ANQGSEA. The CDR3 region is CSVGGDRQFF. The CDR3, as DNA: TGCAGCGTTGGGGGCGATCGGCAGTTCTTC.

V and J are TRBV11-3 and TRBJ2-2; weak D call: TRBD2 (6 bases). V lost 4 bases and J 7 bases, leaving 19 bases between the germline ends. In germline, CDR1 is SGHNT, CDR2 YENEEA. The CDR3 loop spans 16 amino acids. In DNA, the CDR3 is TGTGCCAGCAGCTCTGTGGGGCGGGAAAGGAGCGGGGAGCTGTTTTTT. It yields the protein CASSSVGRERSGELFF.

The chain links TRBV4-1 to TRBJ2-7; 7 nucleotides agree with TRBD1. The CDR3 has 16 amino acids. The junction had 10 bases not matched to a gene; V was cut back by 0 bases and J by 5 bases. Germline CDR1 reads MGHRA; CDR2 reads YSYEKL. The CDR3 DNA reads TGCGCCAGCAGCCAAGAGGCCAGGGGGTTTATCCACGAGCAGTACTTC. The encoded protein is CASSQEARGFIHEQYF.

The gene calls are TRBV3-1 and TRBJ1-4; D remains unclear. The CDR3 has 15 residues. Germline-derived CDR1 and CDR2 are LGHDT and YNNKEL (reference sequence). Trimming removed 4 bases at V and 5 bases at J, with 14 bases between. CDR3 residues: CASSPRGVGNEKLFF. The CDR3, as DNA: TGTGCCAGCAGCCCCCGCGGGGTCGGAAATGAAAAACTGTTTTTT.

This clonotype was detected many times. J is TRBJ1-1 and V is TRBV7-9, with D unclear. Germline V gene sequence: CDR1 SEHNR, CDR2 FQNEAQ (reference sequence). V was trimmed by 1 base and J by 0 bases, leaving 9 bases between them. There are 15 residues in the CDR3. The CDR3 spells CASSLGQRMNTEAFF. The CDR3 region has the DNA TGTGCCAGCAGCTTAGGACAACGTATGAACACTGAAGCTTTCTTT.

This sequence joins TRBV27 and TRBJ2-4; 11 nucleotides agree with TRBD2. CDR3 length: 19 residues. CDR1 and CDR2 from the germline V gene are MNHEY and SMNVEV (reference sequence). The V and J ends lost 6 bases and 5 bases, in that order; junction bases with no gene match: 18. CDR3 DNA: TGTGCCAGCAGCCAAAGAGGTAGCGGGAGGGCCTTGAGGGAAAACATTCAGTACTTC. This translates into CASSQRGSGRALRENIQYF.

The V and J genes are TRBV6-1 and TRBJ2-5, with D unclear. Germline V gene lookup returns CDR1 MNHNS and CDR2 SASEGT. CDR3 length: 16 residues. V lost 5 bases and J 2 bases, leaving 18 bases between the germline ends. The CDR3 DNA is TGTGCCAGCAGTCCTTCGTACGTGGCAGAACAAGAGACCCAGTACTTC. Translation gives CASSPSYVAEQETQYF.

There are a few counts of this clonotype. This rearrangement joins TRBV3-1 to TRBJ1-2, with D perhaps TRBD1 (5 bases). The CDR3 length is 14 residues. V dropped 1 base and J dropped 11 bases, with 17 bases sitting between them. The V gene's germline CDR1 is LGHDT and CDR2 YNNKEL (reference sequence). The chain's CDR3 is CASSQARASIRYTF. In DNA, the CDR3 is TGTGCCAGCAGCCAAGCCAGGGCCTCGATAAGGTACACCTTC.

This clonotype was seen ten or more times. J is TRBJ2-3 and V is TRBV5-1; no clear D gene. Germline V gives CDR1 SGHRS, CDR2 YFSETQ. CDR3 length equals 15 residues. V gave up 1 base and J gave up 0 bases, with 9 bases separating them. The CDR3: CASSLQLSSTDTQYF. In nucleotides, the CDR3 is TGCGCCAGCAGCTTGCAGCTATCTAGCACAGATACGCAGTATTTT.

This clonotype has a count of ten or more. This chain uses TRBV6-1 with TRBJ1-6; no definite D call. V lost 5 bases to trimming and J lost 10 bases, with 15 bases between them. The V gene's germline CDR1 is MNHNS and CDR2 SASEGT. This CDR3 spans 14 amino acids. As DNA, the CDR3 is TGTGCCAGCAGTCCGAACATAGTAAGCTCACCCCTCCACTTT. It is translated as CASSPNIVSSPLHF.

This clonotype was detected many times. The J gene is TRBJ2-1, the V gene TRBV5-1; either TRBD1 or TRBD2 may supply D (5 bases each). This CDR3 contains 16 residues. The V gene's germline CDR1 is SGHRS and CDR2 YFSETQ. The V and J ends lost 5 bases and 0 bases respectively, with 15 bases between them. In DNA, the CDR3 is TGCGCCAGCAGTACGAGGGGATCCAGCTCCTACAATGAGCAGTTCTTC. It translates to CASSTRGSSSYNEQFF.

V gene TRBV30 combines with J gene TRBJ1-2, with D maybe TRBD1 (6 bases). CDR3 size: 15 residues. V lost 0 bases and J 2 bases, leaving 13 bases between the germline ends. Germline lookup yields CDR1 GTSNPN and CDR2 SVGIG (reference sequence). The CDR3 nucleotides read TGTGCCTGGAGTGTACGGGGGGGCCCAAACTATGGCTACACCTTC. Amino acid sequence: CAWSVRGGPNYGYTF.

The chain employs TRBV12-3 or TRBV12-4 and TRBJ1-6, with TRBD1 matching 9 bases. The CDR3 contains 16 residues. J was trimmed by 10 bases and V by 2 bases; bases with no gene match: 9. In DNA form, the CDR3 reads TGTGCCAGCAGTTTAAGTCGCGGACAGGGGAGGTCACCCCTCCACTTT. Its protein product is CASSLSRGQGRSPLHF.

In this sample, this clonotype turned up once. The chain couples TRBV20-1 to TRBJ1-1; D uncertain. The germline V and J ends were trimmed by 1 base and 5 bases, with 14 bases remaining between them. The CDR3 sequence is 14 residues long. CDR1 is DFQATT, CDR2 SNEGSKA, per germline (reference sequence). The CDR3 nucleotides are TGCAGTGCTAGAGGGGGTGGTGGGGTAACTGAAGCTTTCTTT. This sequence encodes CSARGGGGVTEAFF.

This clonotype was recorded a few times. This chain joins TRBV3-1 and TRBJ1-3; the D is unclear. This CDR3 has 14 amino acids. In germline, CDR1 is LGHDT, CDR2 YNNKEL (reference sequence). V was clipped by 1 base and J by 2 bases, with 6 bases between them. In DNA, the CDR3 is TGTGCCAGCAGCCAAGCATCCGCTGGAAACACCATATATTTT. This gives the protein CASSQASAGNTIYF.

Only a few counts were recorded for this clonotype. V gene TRBV6-2 or TRBV6-3 combines with J gene TRBJ2-7, with D maybe TRBD1 (6 bases). The CDR3 runs 16 residues. Germline-derived CDR1 and CDR2 are MNHEY and SVGEGT. Trimming shortened V by 5 bases and J by 3 bases, and 20 bases separated the two germline ends. The CDR3 here is CASSPLQGKGHYEQYF. The CDR3, as DNA: TGTGCCAGCAGTCCCCTACAGGGAAAGGGGCACTACGAGCAGTACTTC.

In its sample, this clonotype was seen many times. The chain uses TRBV5-1 and TRBJ2-2; 9 bases fit TRBD2. There are 16 residues in the CDR3. The V gene end was trimmed by 0 bases and the J gene end by 5 bases; junction bases not matched to a gene: 5. The germline V gene encodes CDR1 SGHRS and CDR2 YFSETQ. CDR3 amino acids: CASSLVAGVRTGELFF. DNA of the CDR3: TGCGCCAGCAGCTTGGTAGCGGGAGTACGGACCGGGGAGCTGTTTTTT.

This clonotype was counted only a few times. The chain employs TRBV4-1 and TRBJ1-2; no clear D gene. The CDR3 has 14 residues. Between the trimmed V and J ends, which lost 1 base and 1 base, there was a span of 7 bases. Germline CDR1 reads MGHRA; CDR2 reads YSYEKL. This CDR3 is CASSQGSVNYGYTF. The CDR3 DNA reads TGCGCCAGCAGCCAAGGGTCAGTTAACTATGGCTACACCTTC.

This sequence joins TRBV5-1 and TRBJ2-3; TRBD2 aligns across 9 bases. The CDR3 runs to 16 residues. Germline CDR1 and CDR2: SGHRS and YFSETQ. V lost 0 bases to trimming and J lost 3 bases; unmatched junction nucleotides: 5. The CDR3 loop reads CASSLVSGSITDTQYF. In DNA, the CDR3 is TGCGCCAGCAGCTTGGTTAGCGGGAGTATAACAGATACGCAGTATTTT.

V gene TRBV6-5 combines with J gene TRBJ1-5; maybe TRBD1 (5 bases). CDR3 length: 14 amino acids. Germline-derived CDR1 and CDR2 are MNHEY and SVGAGI. Trimming cost V 3 bases and J 3 bases, with 9 bases left between them. The CDR3 protein is CASSYGGPNQPQHF. The DNA for the CDR3 is TGTGCCAGCAGTTATGGGGGTCCCAATCAGCCCCAGCATTTT.

This clonotype was counted between two and nine times. V is TRBV30 and J is TRBJ2-7; the D gene could be TRBD1 or TRBD2 (5 bases each). Germline V gene data show CDR1 as GTSNPN and CDR2 as SVGIG (reference sequence). This CDR3 is 13 amino acids long. V was trimmed by 4 bases and J by 4 bases, leaving 14 bases between them. Written as DNA, the CDR3 is TGTGCCTGGACCTTGGGGACCTCTTACGAGCAGTACTTC. It specifies CAWTLGTSYEQYF.

The J gene is TRBJ2-1, the V gene TRBV7-9; TRBD2 matches 7 bases. CDR3 length equals 13 residues. V was clipped by 1 base and J by 12 bases; unmatched bases: 6. Germline V gives CDR1 SEHNR, CDR2 FQNEAQ (reference sequence). CDR3 protein: CASSLEGERGQFF. In DNA, the CDR3 is TGTGCCAGCAGCTTAGAGGGAGAGCGGGGGCAGTTCTTC. Full variable domain (rest looked up from reference TRBV7-9 and TRBJ2-1): DTGVSQNPRHKITKRGQNVTFRCDPISEHNRLYWYRQTLGQGPEFLTYFQNEAQLEKSRLLSDRFSAERPKGSFSTLEIQRTEQGDSAMYLCASSLEGERGQFFGPGTRLTVL.

This clonotype was seen at least ten times. The chain couples TRBV28 to TRBJ2-7; D might be TRBD2 (6 bases). V was clipped by 5 bases and J by 13 bases, with 21 bases between them. The CDR3 runs to 13 residues. CDR1 is MDHEN, CDR2 SYDVKM, per germline. CDR3 in amino acids: CASSVGTVDSPYF. Written as DNA, the CDR3 is TGTGCCAGCAGTGTGGGGACTGTTGACTCTCCATACTTC.

V usage is TRBV6-4 and J usage is TRBJ2-5, with 9 positions matching TRBD1. Trimming cost V 10 bases and J 5 bases; bases outside gene matches: 8. The germline CDR1 and CDR2 sequences are MRHNA and SNTAGT. The CDR3 sequence is 13 residues long. This CDR3 is CATQDRGGETQYF. The CDR3 DNA reads TGTGCCACCCAGGACAGGGGTGGCGAGACCCAGTACTTC.

This clonotype appeared many times. This CDR3 is CASSVATGYEQYF. The CDR3 DNA reads TGTGCCAGCAGCGTAGCAACAGGCTACGAGCAGTACTTC. The genes are TRBV9 and TRBJ2-7; possible D gene TRBD1, 5 bases. The germline V and J ends were trimmed by 0 bases and 3 bases, with 7 bases remaining between them. Germline V lookup: CDR1 SGDLS, CDR2 YYNGEE. The CDR3 consists of 13 residues.

This clonotype has more than one count but fewer than ten. J is TRBJ2-3 and V is TRBV10-2, with 11 bases matching TRBD2. This CDR3 has 14 residues. J gave up 4 bases and V 7 bases, and 4 bases lay outside the gene matches. Germline V gives CDR1 WSHSY, CDR2 SAAADI. CDR3 nucleotide sequence: TGCGCCAGCATTAGCGGGAGGGCCCCAGATACGCAGTATTTT. It specifies CASISGRAPDTQYF.